Detailed here is one T cell receptor (beta chain). The data originate from a study of blood T cell repertoires in COVID-19. Overall study: Samples came from the United States, Italy and Spain, spanning acute and convalescent COVID-19. From T cells, B-cell-depleted T cells, or PBMCs came the material, which was cDNA or gDNA.

The assay was immunoSEQ multiplex PCR, and TCRdb's table has in-frame clones only and misses some. The table includes under 200,000 clones, roughly 73% detected once. The CDR3 is 15 residues long. Trimming took 5 bases from V and 5 from J, leaving 16 bases between them. Germline CDR1 reads SGHNT; CDR2 reads YENEEA. Sequences were obtained from peripheral blood. The chain combines TRBV11-3 with TRBJ2-1; D gene unclear. The receptor comes from a man aged 65-85 years with acute or convalescent COVID-19. The CDR3 sequence: CASSPRLVFDNEQFF. DNA for the CDR3: TGTGCCAGCAGCCCCCGACTCGTTTTCGACAATGAGCAGTTCTTC.